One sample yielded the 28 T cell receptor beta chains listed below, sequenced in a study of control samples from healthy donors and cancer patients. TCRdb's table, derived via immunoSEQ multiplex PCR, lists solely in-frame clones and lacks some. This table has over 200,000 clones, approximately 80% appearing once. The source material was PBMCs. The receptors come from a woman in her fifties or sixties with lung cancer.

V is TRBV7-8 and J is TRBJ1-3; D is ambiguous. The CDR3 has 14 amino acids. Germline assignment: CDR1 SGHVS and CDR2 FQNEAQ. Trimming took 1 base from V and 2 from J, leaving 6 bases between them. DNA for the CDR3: TGTGCCAGCAGCTTAGATTGGGCTGGAAACACCATATATTTT. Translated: CASSLDWAGNTIYF.

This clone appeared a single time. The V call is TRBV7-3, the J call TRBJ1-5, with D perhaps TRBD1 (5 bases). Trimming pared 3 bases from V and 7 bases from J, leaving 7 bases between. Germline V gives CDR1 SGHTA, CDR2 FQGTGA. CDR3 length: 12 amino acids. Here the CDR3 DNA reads TGTGCCAGCAGCTTGCCAGGGCAGCCCCAGCATTTT. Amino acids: CASSLPGQPQHF. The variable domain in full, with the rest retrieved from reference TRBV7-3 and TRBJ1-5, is GAGVSQTPSNKVTEKGKYVELRCDPISGHTALYWYRQSLGQGPEFLIYFQGTGAADDSGLPNDRFFAVRPEGSVSTLKIQRTERGDSAVYLCASSLPGQPQHFGDGTRLSIL.

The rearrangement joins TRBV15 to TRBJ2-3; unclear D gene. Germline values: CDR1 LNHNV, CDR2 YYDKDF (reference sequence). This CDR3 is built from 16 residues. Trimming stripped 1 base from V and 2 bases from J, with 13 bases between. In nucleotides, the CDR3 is TGTGCCACCAGCAGAGTCGATGAAACAGCCACAGATACGCAGTATTTT. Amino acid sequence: CATSRVDETATDTQYF.

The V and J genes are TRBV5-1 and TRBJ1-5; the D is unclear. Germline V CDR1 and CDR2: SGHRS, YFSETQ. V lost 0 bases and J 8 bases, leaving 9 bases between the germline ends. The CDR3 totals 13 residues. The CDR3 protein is CASSLGLLEPQHF. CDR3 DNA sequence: TGCGCCAGCAGCTTGGGACTATTGGAGCCCCAGCATTTT.

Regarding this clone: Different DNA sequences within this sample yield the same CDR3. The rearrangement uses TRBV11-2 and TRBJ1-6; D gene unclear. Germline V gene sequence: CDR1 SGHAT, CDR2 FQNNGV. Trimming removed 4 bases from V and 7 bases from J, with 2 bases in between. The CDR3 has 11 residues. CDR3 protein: CASSSNSPLHF. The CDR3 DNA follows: TGTGCCAGCAGCTCAAATTCACCCCTCCACTTT.

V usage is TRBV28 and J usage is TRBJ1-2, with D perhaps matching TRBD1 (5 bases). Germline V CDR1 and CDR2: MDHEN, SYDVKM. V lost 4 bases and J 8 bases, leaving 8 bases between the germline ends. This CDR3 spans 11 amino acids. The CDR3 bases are TGTGCCAGCAGTTCGGACATCGGCTACACCTTC. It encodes CASSSDIGYTF.

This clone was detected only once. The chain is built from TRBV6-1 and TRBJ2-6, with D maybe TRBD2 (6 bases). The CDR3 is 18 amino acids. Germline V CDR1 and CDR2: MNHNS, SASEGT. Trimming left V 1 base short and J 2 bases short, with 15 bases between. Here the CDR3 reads CASSEVEGLRTGANVLTF. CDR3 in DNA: TGTGCCAGCAGTGAAGTGGAGGGATTAAGGACTGGGGCCAACGTCCTGACTTTC.

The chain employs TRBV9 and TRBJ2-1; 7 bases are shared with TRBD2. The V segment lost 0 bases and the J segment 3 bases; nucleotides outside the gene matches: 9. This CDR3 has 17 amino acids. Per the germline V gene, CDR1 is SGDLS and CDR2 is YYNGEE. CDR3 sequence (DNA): TGTGCCAGCAGCGTAGGCCGGGCTAGCGGAGACTACAATGAGCAGTTCTTC. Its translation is CASSVGRASGDYNEQFF.

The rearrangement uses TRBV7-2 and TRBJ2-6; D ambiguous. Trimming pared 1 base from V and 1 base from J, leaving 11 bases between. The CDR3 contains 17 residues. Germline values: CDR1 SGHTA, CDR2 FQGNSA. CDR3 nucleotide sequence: TGTGCCAGCAGCTTAGTGGGCGGCCAATCTGGGGCCAACGTCCTGACTTTC. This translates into CASSLVGGQSGANVLTF.

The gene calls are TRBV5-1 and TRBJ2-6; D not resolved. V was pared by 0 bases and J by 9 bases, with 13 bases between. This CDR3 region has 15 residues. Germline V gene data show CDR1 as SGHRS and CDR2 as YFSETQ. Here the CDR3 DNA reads TGCGCCAGCAGCTTGGTTTCGCTGGTGGACAACGTCCTGACTTTC. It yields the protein CASSLVSLVDNVLTF.

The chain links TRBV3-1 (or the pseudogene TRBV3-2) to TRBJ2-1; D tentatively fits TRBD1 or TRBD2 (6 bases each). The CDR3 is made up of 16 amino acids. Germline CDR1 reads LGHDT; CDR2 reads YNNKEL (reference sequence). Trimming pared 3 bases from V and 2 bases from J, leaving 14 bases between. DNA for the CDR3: TGTGCCAGCAGCCATAGAGGGGGGACACCCTACAATGAGCAGTTCTTC. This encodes CASSHRGGTPYNEQFF.

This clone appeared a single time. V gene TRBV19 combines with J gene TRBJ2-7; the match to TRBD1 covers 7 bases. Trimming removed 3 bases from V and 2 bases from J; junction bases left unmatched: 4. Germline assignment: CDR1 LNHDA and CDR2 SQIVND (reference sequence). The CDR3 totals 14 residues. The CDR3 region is CASSIGQGAYEQYF. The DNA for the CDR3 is TGTGCCAGTAGTATCGGGCAGGGGGCCTACGAGCAGTACTTC.

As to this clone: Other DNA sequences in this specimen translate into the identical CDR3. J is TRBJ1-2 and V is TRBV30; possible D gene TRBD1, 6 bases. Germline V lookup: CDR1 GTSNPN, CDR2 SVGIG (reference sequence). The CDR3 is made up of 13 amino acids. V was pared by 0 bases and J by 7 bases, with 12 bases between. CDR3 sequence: CAWSVGGGRGYTF. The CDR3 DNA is TGTGCCTGGAGTGTAGGGGGGGGGCGTGGCTACACCTTC.

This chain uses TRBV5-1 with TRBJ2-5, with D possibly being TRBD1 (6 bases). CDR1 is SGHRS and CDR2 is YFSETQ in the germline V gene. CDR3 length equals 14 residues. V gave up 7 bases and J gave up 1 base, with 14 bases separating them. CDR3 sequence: CASRGQPSQETQYF. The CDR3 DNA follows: TGCGCCAGCCGTGGACAGCCAAGCCAAGAGACCCAGTACTTC.

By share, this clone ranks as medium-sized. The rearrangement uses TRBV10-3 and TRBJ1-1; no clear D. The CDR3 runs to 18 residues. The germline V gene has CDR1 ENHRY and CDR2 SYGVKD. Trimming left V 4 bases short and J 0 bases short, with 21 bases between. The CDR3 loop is CAISAVEAATSLNTEAFF. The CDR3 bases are TGTGCCATCAGTGCCGTAGAGGCAGCTACTTCGCTGAACACTGAAGCTTTCTTT.

The CDR3, as DNA: TGTGCCAGCAGCTTGTTCCAACTAGCGGGGGACAATGAGCAGTTCTTC. Encoded protein: CASSLFQLAGDNEQFF. This rearrangement joins TRBV5-4 to TRBJ2-1, with 11 nucleotides matching TRBD2. With 1 base clipped from V and 5 bases from J, the junction kept 5 bases outside the gene matches. The V gene's germline CDR1 is SGHNT and CDR2 YYREEE (reference sequence). This CDR3 comprises 16 residues.

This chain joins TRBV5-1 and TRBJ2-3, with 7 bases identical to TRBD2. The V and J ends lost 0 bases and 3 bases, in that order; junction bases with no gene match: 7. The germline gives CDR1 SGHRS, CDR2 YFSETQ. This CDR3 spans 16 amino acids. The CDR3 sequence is CASSLVGGASTDTQYF. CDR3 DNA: TGCGCCAGCAGCTTGGTGGGAGGGGCGAGTACAGATACGCAGTATTTT.

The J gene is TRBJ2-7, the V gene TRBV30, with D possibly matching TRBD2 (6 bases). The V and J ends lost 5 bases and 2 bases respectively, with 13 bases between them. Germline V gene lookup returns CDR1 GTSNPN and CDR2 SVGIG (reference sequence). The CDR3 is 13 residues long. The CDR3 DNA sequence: TGTGCCTGGGATAGCGGAGTTACCTACGAGCAGTACTTC. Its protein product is CAWDSGVTYEQYF.

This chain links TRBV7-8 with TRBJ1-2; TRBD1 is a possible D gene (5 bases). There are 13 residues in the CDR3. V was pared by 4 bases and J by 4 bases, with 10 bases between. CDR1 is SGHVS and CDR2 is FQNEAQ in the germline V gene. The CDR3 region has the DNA TGTGCCAGCAGCTCATCGGGACCCTATGGCTACACCTTC. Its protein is CASSSSGPYGYTF.

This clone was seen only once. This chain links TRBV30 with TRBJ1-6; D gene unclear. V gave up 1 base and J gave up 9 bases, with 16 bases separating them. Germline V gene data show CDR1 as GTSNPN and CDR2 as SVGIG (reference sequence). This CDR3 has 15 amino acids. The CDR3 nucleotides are TGTGCCTGGAGTGCTGTTGAGGGTCTGCTTTCACCCCTCCACTTT. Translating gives CAWSAVEGLLSPLHF.

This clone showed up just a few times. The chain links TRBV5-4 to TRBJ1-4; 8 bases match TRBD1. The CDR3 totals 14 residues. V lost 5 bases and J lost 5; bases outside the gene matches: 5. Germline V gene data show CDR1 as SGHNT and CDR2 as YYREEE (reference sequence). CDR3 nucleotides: TGTGCCAGCAGTCCCAGACAGGGGAATGAAAAACTGTTTTTT. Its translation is CASSPRQGNEKLFF.

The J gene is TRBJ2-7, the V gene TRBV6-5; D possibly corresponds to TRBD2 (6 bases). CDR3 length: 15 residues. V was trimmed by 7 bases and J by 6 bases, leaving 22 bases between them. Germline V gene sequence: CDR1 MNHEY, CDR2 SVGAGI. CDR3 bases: TGTGCCAGCAAAGACCGGGAGAAAAAGGGTCCCGAGCAGTACTTC. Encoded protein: CASKDREKKGPEQYF.

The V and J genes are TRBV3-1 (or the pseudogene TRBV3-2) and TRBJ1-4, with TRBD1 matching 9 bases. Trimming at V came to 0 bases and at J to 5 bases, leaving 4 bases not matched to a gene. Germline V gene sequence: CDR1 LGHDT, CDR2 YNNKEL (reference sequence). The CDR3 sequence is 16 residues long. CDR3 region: CASSQEPGTGNEKLFF. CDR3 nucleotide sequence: TGTGCCAGCAGCCAAGAACCCGGGACAGGGAATGAAAAACTGTTTTTT.

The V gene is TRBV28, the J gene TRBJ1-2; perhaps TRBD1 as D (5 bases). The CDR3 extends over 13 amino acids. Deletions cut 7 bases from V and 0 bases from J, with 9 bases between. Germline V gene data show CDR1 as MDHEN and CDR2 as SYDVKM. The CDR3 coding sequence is TGTGCCAGCAAGGGGCTGCCTAACTATGGCTACACCTTC. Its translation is CASKGLPNYGYTF.

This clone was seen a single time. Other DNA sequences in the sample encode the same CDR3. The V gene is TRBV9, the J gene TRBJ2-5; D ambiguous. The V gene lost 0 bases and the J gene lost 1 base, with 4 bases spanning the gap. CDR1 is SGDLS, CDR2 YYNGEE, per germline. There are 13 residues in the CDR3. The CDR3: CASSVGGQETQYF. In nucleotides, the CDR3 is TGTGCCAGCAGCGTAGGGGGCCAAGAGACCCAGTACTTC.

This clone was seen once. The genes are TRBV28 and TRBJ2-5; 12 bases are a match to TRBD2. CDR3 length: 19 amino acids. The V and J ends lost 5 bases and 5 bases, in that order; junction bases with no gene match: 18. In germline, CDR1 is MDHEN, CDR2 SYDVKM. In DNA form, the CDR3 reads TGTGCCAGCAGTCAACTCCATGGACTAGCGGGACTGGGTTGGGAGACCCAGTACTTC. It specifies CASSQLHGLAGLGWETQYF.

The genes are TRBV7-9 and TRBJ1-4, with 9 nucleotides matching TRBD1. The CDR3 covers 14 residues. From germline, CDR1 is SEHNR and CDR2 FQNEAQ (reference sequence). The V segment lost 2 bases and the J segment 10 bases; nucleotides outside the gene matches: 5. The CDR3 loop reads CASSLQQGAGKLFF. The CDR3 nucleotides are TGTGCCAGCAGCTTACAACAGGGGGCGGGAAAACTGTTTTTT. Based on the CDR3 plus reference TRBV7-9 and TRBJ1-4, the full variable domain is DTGVSQNPRHKITKRGQNVTFRCDPISEHNRLYWYRQTLGQGPEFLTYFQNEAQLEKSRLLSDRFSAERPKGSFSTLEIQRTEQGDSAMYLCASSLQQGAGKLFFGSGTQLSVL.

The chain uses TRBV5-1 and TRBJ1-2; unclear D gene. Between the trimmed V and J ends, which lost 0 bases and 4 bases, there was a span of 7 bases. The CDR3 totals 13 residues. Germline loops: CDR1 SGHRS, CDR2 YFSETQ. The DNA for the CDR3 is TGCGCCAGCAGCTTGGAAGGGATCTATGGCTACACCTTC. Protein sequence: CASSLEGIYGYTF.